One and the same sample provided the 21 T cell receptor beta chains below, sequenced in a study of human thymus T cells. Using immunoSEQ multiplex PCR, the repertoire was profiled, and TCRdb retains in-frame clones only, with some absent. The sample carries 65,000 to 90,000 clones, roughly 94% recorded once. During corrective heart surgery, resections were taken, and the thymus tissue came from them. Sequencing was performed on thymus tissue. The source is a girl younger than two with a congenital heart defect but otherwise immunologically healthy.

The chain combines TRBV19 with TRBJ2-3; D is ambiguous. Germline V gene sequence: CDR1 LNHDA, CDR2 SQIVND (reference sequence). Trimming stripped 8 bases from V and 6 bases from J, with 15 bases between. The CDR3 is made up of 13 amino acids. The DNA for the CDR3 is TGTGCCAGTGGGCAATGGACGATGGATACGCAGTATTTT. This gives the protein CASGQWTMDTQYF. Using reference TRBV19 and TRBJ2-3 for the parts outside the CDR3, the full variable domain is DGGITQSPKYLFRKEGQNVTLSCEQNLNHDAMYWYRQDPGQGLRLIYYSQIVNDFQKGDIAEGYSVSREKKESFPLTVTSAQKNPTAFYLCASGQWTMDTQYFGPGTRLTVL.

J is TRBJ1-1 and V is TRBV7-3, with 11 bases that match TRBD1. The V segment lost 5 bases and the J segment 4 bases; nucleotides outside the gene matches: 6. Germline values: CDR1 SGHTA, CDR2 FQGTGA. This CDR3 region has 15 residues. The CDR3 DNA follows: TGTGCCAGCAGCCCAACCGGGACAGGGGGCACTGAAGCTTTCTTT. As protein: CASSPTGTGGTEAFF. The variable domain in full, completed from reference TRBV7-3 and TRBJ1-1, reads GAGVSQTPSNKVTEKGKYVELRCDPISGHTALYWYRQSLGQGPEFLIYFQGTGAADDSGLPNDRFFAVRPEGSVSTLKIQRTERGDSAVYLCASSPTGTGGTEAFFGQGTRLTVV.

The chain links TRBV9 to TRBJ1-5; 9 positions match TRBD1. The V segment lost 4 bases and the J segment 4 bases; nucleotides outside the gene matches: 3. The CDR3 covers 14 residues. Germline lookup yields CDR1 SGDLS and CDR2 YYNGEE. CDR3 sequence: CASSPGQGNQPQHF. In nucleotides, the CDR3 is TGTGCCAGCAGCCCGGGACAGGGAAATCAGCCCCAGCATTTT.

The chain combines TRBV27 with TRBJ1-5; D is unresolved. The V gene lost 3 bases and the J gene lost 7 bases, with 13 bases spanning the gap. The CDR3 loop spans 14 amino acids. Germline loops: CDR1 MNHEY, CDR2 SMNVEV (reference sequence). CDR3 sequence reads: CASSLTLNCQPQHF. CDR3 bases: TGTGCCAGCAGTTTGACCCTGAACTGCCAGCCCCAGCATTTT.

V usage is TRBV9 and J usage is TRBJ1-1; perhaps TRBD1 as D (6 bases). The CDR3 is made up of 14 amino acids. Germline lookup yields CDR1 SGDLS and CDR2 YYNGEE. The V and J ends lost 0 bases and 4 bases respectively, with 10 bases between them. CDR3 region: CASSVGGGGTEAFF. CDR3 coding DNA: TGTGCCAGCAGCGTAGGAGGGGGTGGCACTGAAGCTTTCTTT.

The chain joins TRBV19 to TRBJ2-1; D tentatively fits TRBD1 or TRBD2 (5 bases each). The CDR3 loop spans 16 amino acids. Trimming cost V 9 bases and J 6 bases, with 24 bases left between them. CDR1 and CDR2 from the germline V gene are LNHDA and SQIVND (reference sequence). CDR3 DNA sequence: TGTGCCAGCGCGGCCGGAGGCCAGGGAAGGGTCAATGAGCAGTTCTTC. It translates to CASAAGGQGRVNEQFF.

This sequence joins TRBV9 and TRBJ2-3, with 10 bases that match TRBD2. The trim removed 0 bases at V and 0 bases at J, leaving 10 bases unmatched. Per the germline V gene, CDR1 is SGDLS and CDR2 is YYNGEE. This CDR3 has 19 residues. CDR3 residues: CASSVALASGRGSTDTQYF. In DNA, the CDR3 is TGTGCCAGCAGCGTAGCTTTGGCTAGCGGGAGAGGTAGCACAGATACGCAGTATTTT.

V gene TRBV7-2 combines with J gene TRBJ1-2; tentative D call: TRBD1 (5 bases). Germline values: CDR1 SGHTA, CDR2 FQGNSA. V lost 5 bases and J 1 base, leaving 20 bases between the germline ends. CDR3 length: 17 amino acids. The CDR3 loop is CASSTYAGTEDNYGYTF. In DNA form, the CDR3 reads TGTGCCAGCAGCACATATGCCGGGACGGAAGATAACTATGGCTACACCTTC.

This clone was counted only a few times. This rearrangement joins TRBV6-6 to TRBJ2-3; 7 positions match TRBD2. With 6 bases clipped from V and 3 bases from J, the junction kept 12 bases outside the gene matches. This CDR3 contains 16 residues. Germline V gene sequence: CDR1 MNHNY, CDR2 SVGAGI (reference sequence). The CDR3 is CASSTTPGLPTDTQYF. The CDR3 DNA is TGTGCCAGCAGCACCACCCCGGGACTACCTACAGATACGCAGTATTTT.

The chain combines TRBV4-2 with TRBJ2-7, with 7 bases aligning to TRBD2. Looked up from germline, CDR1 is LGHNA and CDR2 is YNFKEQ. Losses at the gene ends were 5 bases for V and 5 bases for J; bases not matched to a gene: 9. CDR3 length equals 14 residues. The CDR3 protein is CASSWEGPYHEQYF. CDR3 nucleotide sequence: TGTGCCAGCAGCTGGGAGGGCCCCTACCACGAGCAGTACTTC.

This chain uses TRBV6-1 with TRBJ1-1; no firm D call. This CDR3 has 13 amino acids. V lost 5 bases and J 2 bases, leaving 9 bases between the germline ends. From germline, CDR1 is MNHNS and CDR2 SASEGT. CDR3 loop: CASSRRPNTEAFF. The DNA for the CDR3 is TGTGCCAGCAGTCGACGACCTAACACTGAAGCTTTCTTT.

The chain joins TRBV15 to TRBJ1-2; D is unclear. The CDR3 runs to 18 residues. The V gene's germline CDR1 is LNHNV and CDR2 YYDKDF (reference sequence). The V end was cut by 9 bases, the J end by 3 bases, with 29 bases between. The CDR3 DNA is TGTGCCACAAGAAACCAGCAGACCTCCTCGGGGAGTCACTATGGCTACACCTTC. Its translation is CATRNQQTSSGSHYGYTF. Supplemented by reference TRBV15 and TRBJ1-2, the full variable domain reads DAMVIQNPRYQVTQFGKPVTLSCSQTLNHNVMYWYQQKSSQAPKLLFHYYDKDFNNEADTPDNFQSRRPNTSFCFLDIRSPGLGDTAMYLCATRNQQTSSGSHYGYTFGSGTRLTVV.

V usage is TRBV5-4 and J usage is TRBJ1-1; the D gene is possibly TRBD1 (5 bases). V lost 6 bases to trimming and J lost 5 bases, with 26 bases between them. The CDR3 covers 17 residues. CDR1 is SGHNT, CDR2 YYREEE, per germline (reference sequence). Here the CDR3 DNA reads TGTGCCAGCACCTCCAATGAGACAGACGACGCTCATACTGAAGCTTTCTTT. This codes for CASTSNETDDAHTEAFF.

The V gene is TRBV10-3, the J gene TRBJ2-7; D gene ambiguous. V lost 8 bases to trimming and J lost 5 bases, with 19 bases between them. CDR1 ENHRY and CDR2 SYGVKD come from the germline V gene. There are 14 residues in the CDR3. CDR3 in DNA: TGTGCCATCCGGAGTCCCGGGCGGATCAACGAGCAGTACTTC. This translates into CAIRSPGRINEQYF.

The chain links TRBV18 to TRBJ2-3, with 7 bases lining up with TRBD1. Germline trimming cut 2 bases from V and 5 bases from J; bases unmatched to any gene: 19. The CDR3 spans 19 residues. The germline V gene has CDR1 KGHSH and CDR2 LQKENI. The CDR3 bases are TGTGCCAGCTCACCATGTACCGGACAGGATGAGGGTGAGGGAGATACGCAGTATTTT. It codes for CASSPCTGQDEGEGDTQYF.

This clone came up once. The gene calls are TRBV4-1 and TRBJ2-1, with TRBD2 matching 12 bases. Per germline, CDR1 MGHRA and CDR2 YSYEKL. Losses at the gene ends were 5 bases for V and 8 bases for J; bases not matched to a gene: 10. The length of the CDR3 is 16 residues. DNA for the CDR3: TGCGCCAGCAGCTTCCTGACTAGCGGGAGTGTAGATGAGCAGTTCTTC. Translation: CASSFLTSGSVDEQFF.

This chain joins TRBV28 and TRBJ1-4; D is ambiguous. Germline V CDR1 and CDR2: MDHEN, SYDVKM. The V and J ends lost 0 bases and 2 bases respectively, with 19 bases between them. The CDR3 is made up of 19 amino acids. In DNA form, the CDR3 reads TGTGCCAGCAGTTTATGCGCGGCGAAAAGGAACGGGACTAATGAAAAACTGTTTTTT. Encoded protein: CASSLCAAKRNGTNEKLFF.

V usage is TRBV28 and J usage is TRBJ1-4; D is perhaps TRBD1 (5 bases). Germline V gene data show CDR1 as MDHEN and CDR2 as SYDVKM. The CDR3 has 15 amino acids. V lost 3 bases and J 5 bases, leaving 13 bases between the germline ends. The CDR3 region is CASSFSGTMNEKLFF. In DNA, the CDR3 is TGTGCCAGCAGTTTCTCCGGGACTATGAATGAAAAACTGTTTTTT.

The chain recombines TRBV7-2 with TRBJ2-5; no clear D. Germline-derived CDR1 and CDR2 are SGHTA and FQGNSA. This CDR3 region has 15 residues. V was clipped by 1 base and J by 5 bases, with 14 bases between them. This chain's CDR3 is CASSLVGCGQETQYF. CDR3 coding DNA: TGTGCCAGCAGCTTAGTGGGTTGCGGTCAGGAGACCCAGTACTTC.

The rearrangement uses TRBV21-1 and TRBJ2-6. TRBV21-1 is recorded as a pseudogene. This CDR3 is built from 15 residues. CDR3 sequence: CASSKLRSGANVLTF. The CDR3 DNA reads as TGTGCCAGCAGCAAACTCCGATCTGGGGCCAACGTCCTGACTTTC.

J is TRBJ1-1 and V is TRBV29-1; unclear D gene. Germline V gene sequence: CDR1 SQVTM, CDR2 ANQGSEA. CDR3 size: 13 residues. Trimming pared 3 bases from V and 3 bases from J, leaving 11 bases between. The DNA for the CDR3 is TGCAGCGTTGACAGGTGGAACCACACTGAAGCTTTCTTT. It is translated as CSVDRWNHTEAFF.